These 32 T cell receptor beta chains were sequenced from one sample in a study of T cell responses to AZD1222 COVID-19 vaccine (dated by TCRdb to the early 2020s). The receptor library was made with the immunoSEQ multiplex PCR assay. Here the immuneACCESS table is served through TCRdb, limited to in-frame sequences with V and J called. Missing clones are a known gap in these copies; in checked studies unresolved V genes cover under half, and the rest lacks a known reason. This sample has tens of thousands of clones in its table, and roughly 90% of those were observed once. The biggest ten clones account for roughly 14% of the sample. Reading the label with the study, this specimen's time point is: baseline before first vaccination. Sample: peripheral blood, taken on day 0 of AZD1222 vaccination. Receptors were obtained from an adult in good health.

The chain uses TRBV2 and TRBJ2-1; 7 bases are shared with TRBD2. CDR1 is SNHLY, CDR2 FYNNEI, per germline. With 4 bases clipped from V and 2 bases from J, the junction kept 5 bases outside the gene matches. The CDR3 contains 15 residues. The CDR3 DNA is TGTGCCAGCAGTGTGTCTAGCGGAGCCTACAATGAGCAGTTCTTC. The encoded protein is CASSVSSGAYNEQFF.

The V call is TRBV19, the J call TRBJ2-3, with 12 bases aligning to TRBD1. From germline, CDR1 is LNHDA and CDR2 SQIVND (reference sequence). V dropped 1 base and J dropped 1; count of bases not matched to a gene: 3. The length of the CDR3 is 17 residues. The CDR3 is CASSIAGQGARTDTQYF. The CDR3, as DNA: TGTGCCAGTAGTATAGCGGGACAGGGGGCACGCACAGATACGCAGTATTTT.

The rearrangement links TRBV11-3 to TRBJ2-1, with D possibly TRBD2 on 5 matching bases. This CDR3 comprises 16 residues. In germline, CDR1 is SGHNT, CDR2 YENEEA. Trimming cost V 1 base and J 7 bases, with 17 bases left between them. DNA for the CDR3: TGTGCCAGCAGCTTAGGCCCTCCGGACTCCAGAAATGAGCAGTTCTTC. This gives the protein CASSLGPPDSRNEQFF.

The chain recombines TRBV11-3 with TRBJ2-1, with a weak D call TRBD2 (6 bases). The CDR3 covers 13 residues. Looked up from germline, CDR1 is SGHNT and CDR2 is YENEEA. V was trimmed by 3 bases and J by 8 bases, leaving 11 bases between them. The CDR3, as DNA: TGTGCCAGCAGCTTGTTTAGCGGCGATGAGCAGTTCTTC. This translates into CASSLFSGDEQFF.

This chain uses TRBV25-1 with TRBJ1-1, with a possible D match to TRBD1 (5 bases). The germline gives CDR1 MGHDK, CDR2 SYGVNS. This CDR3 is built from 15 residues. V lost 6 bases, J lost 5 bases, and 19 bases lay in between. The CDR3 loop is CASRSSDTQGTEAFF. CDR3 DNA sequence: TGTGCCAGCAGATCTTCTGACACTCAGGGTACTGAAGCTTTCTTT.

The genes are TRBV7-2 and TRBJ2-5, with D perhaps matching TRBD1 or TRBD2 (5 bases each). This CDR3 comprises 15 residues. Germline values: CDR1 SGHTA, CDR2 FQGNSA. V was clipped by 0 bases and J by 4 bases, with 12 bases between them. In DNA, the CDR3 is TGTGCCAGCAGCTTAGCAGGGGCAGGGACAGAGACCCAGTACTTC. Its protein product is CASSLAGAGTETQYF. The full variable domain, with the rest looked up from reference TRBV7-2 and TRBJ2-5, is GAGVSQSPSNKVTEKGKDVELRCDPISGHTALYWYRQSLGQGLEFLIYFQGNSAPDKSGLPSDRFSAERTGGSVSTLTIQRTQQEDSAVYLCASSLAGAGTETQYFGPGTRLLVL.

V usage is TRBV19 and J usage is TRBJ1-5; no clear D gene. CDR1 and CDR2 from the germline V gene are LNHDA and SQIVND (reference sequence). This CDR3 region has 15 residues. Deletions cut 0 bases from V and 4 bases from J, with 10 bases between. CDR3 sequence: CASSIDPFLNQPQHF. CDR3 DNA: TGTGCCAGTAGTATAGATCCCTTCCTGAATCAGCCCCAGCATTTT.

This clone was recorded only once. The CDR3 DNA reads as TGTGCCGGAGGTTGGGGGGGCCTAACAGATACGCAGTATTTT. Translated: CAGGWGGLTDTQYF. This chain uses TRBV7-9 with TRBJ2-3; D might be TRBD2 (7 bases). V was pared by 11 bases and J by 3 bases, with 18 bases between. There are 14 residues in the CDR3. CDR1 and CDR2 (germline): SEHNR, FQNEAQ (reference sequence).

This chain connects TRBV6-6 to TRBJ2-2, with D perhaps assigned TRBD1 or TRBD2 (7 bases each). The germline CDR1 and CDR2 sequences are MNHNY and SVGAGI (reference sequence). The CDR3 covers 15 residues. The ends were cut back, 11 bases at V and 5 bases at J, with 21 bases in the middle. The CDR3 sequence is CAGGGDRSKTGELFF. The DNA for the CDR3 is TGTGCCGGGGGAGGGGACAGATCCAAAACCGGGGAGCTGTTTTTT.

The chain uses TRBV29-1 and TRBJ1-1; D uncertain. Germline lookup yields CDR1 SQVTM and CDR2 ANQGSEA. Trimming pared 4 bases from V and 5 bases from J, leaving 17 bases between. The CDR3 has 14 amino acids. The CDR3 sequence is CSVVYTSGRTEAFF. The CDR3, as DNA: TGCAGCGTTGTTTACACCTCCGGTCGGACTGAAGCTTTCTTT.

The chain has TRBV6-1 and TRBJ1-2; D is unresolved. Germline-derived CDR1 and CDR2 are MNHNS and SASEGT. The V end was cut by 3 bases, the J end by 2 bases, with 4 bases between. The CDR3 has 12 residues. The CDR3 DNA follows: TGTGCCAGCAGTGACGGAAACTATGGCTACACCTTC. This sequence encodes CASSDGNYGYTF.

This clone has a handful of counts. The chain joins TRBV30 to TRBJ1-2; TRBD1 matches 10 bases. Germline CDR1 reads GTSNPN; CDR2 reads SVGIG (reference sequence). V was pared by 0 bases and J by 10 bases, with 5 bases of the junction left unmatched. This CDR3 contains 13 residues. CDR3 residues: CAWSVRGQGFYTF. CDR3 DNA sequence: TGTGCCTGGAGTGTAAGGGGACAGGGGTTCTACACCTTC.

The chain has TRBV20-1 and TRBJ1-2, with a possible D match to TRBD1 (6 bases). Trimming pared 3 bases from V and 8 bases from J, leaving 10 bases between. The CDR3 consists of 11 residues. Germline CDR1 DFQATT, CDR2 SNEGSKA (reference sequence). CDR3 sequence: CSARAGEGYTF. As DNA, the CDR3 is TGCAGTGCTAGGGCAGGGGAAGGCTACACCTTC.

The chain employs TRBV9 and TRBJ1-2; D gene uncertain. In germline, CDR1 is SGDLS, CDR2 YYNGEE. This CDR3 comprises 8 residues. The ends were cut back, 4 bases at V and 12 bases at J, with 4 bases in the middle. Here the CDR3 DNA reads TGTGCCAGCAGCCCGGACACCTTC. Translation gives CASSPDTF.

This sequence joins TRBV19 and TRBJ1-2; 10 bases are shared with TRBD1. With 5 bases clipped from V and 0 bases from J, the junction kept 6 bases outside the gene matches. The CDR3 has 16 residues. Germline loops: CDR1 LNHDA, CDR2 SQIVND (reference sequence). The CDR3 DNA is TGTGCCAGTAGTCCCAGACAGGGGGCAGCTAACTATGGCTACACCTTC. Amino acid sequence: CASSPRQGAANYGYTF.

CDR3 coding DNA: TGTGCCAGCAGCCAAGGACTAGGAGTTGAGCAGTTCTTC. It specifies CASSQGLGVEQFF. The chain carries TRBV3-1 (or the pseudogene TRBV3-2) and TRBJ2-1; maybe TRBD2 (6 bases). The ends were cut back, 1 base at V and 9 bases at J, with 10 bases in the middle. CDR3 length equals 13 residues. Germline V CDR1 and CDR2: LGHDT, YNNKEL (reference sequence).

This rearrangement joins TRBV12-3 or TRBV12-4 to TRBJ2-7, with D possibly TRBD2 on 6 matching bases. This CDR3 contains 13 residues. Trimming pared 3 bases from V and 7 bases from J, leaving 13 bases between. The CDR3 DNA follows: TGTGCCAGCAGTTTGCGGGACCTCGGGGAGCAGTACTTC. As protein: CASSLRDLGEQYF.

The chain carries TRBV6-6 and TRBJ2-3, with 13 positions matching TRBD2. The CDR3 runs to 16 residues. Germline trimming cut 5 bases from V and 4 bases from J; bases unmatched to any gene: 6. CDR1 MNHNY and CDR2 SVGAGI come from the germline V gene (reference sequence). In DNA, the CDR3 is TGTGCCAGCAGTCGACTAGCGGGGGGCCTGTCAGATACGCAGTATTTT. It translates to CASSRLAGGLSDTQYF.

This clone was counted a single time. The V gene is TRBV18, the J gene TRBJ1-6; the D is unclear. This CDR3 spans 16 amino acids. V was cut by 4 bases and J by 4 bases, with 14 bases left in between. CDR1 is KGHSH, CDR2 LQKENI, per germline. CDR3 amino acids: CASSRRQLSYNSPLHF. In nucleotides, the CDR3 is TGTGCCAGCTCACGACGACAACTGAGTTATAATTCACCCCTCCACTTT.

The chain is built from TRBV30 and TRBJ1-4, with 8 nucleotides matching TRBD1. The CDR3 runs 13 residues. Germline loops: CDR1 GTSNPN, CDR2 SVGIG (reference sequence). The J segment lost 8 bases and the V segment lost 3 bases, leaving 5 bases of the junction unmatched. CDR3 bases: TGTGCCTGGAGATCGACAGGGGTGGAAAAACTGTTTTTT. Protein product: CAWRSTGVEKLFF.

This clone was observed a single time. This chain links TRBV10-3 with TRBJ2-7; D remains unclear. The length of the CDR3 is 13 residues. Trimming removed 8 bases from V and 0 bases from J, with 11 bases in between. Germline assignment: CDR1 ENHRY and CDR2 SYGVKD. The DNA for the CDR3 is TGTGCCATCGAAAACGGCAGCTCCTACGAGCAGTACTTC. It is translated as CAIENGSSYEQYF.

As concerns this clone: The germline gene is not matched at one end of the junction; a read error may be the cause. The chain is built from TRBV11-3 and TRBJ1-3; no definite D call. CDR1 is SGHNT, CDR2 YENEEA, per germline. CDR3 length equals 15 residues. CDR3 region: CASSLGNYPGNTIYF. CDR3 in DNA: TGTGCCAGCAGCTTAGGGAACTACCCTGGGAACACCATATATTTT.

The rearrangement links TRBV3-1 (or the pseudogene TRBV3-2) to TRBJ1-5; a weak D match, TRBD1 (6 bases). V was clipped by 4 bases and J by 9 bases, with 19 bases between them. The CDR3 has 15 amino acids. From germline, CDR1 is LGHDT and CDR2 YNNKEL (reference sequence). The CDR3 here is CASSLGTPGQRPQHF. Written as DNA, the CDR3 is TGTGCCAGCAGCCTTGGGACACCGGGTCAGAGGCCCCAGCATTTT.

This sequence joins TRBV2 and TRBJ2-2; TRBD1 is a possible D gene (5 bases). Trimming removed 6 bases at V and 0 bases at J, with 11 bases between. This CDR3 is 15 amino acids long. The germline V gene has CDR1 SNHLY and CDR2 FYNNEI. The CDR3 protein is CASSPRVTNTGELFF. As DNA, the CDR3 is TGTGCCAGCAGCCCCAGGGTAACGAACACCGGGGAGCTGTTTTTT.

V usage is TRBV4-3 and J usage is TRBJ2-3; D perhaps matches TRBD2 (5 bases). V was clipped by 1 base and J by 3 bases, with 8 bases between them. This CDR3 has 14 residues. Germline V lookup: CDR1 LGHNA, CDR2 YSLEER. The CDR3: CASSQVLGTDTQYF. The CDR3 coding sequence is TGCGCCAGCAGCCAAGTACTAGGGACAGATACGCAGTATTTT.

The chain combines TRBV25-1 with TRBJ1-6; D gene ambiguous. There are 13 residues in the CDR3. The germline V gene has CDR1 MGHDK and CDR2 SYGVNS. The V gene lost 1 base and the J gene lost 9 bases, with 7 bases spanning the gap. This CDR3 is CASSELRVSPLHF. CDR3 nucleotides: TGTGCCAGCAGTGAATTGAGGGTTTCACCCCTCCACTTT.

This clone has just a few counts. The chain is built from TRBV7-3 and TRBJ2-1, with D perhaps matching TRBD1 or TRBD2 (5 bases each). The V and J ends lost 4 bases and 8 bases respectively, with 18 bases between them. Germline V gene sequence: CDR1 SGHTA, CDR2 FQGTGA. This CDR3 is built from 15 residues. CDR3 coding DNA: TGTGCCAGCAGCTCCGGCGGTTTGGGGGTGGATGAGCAGTTCTTC. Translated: CASSSGGLGVDEQFF.

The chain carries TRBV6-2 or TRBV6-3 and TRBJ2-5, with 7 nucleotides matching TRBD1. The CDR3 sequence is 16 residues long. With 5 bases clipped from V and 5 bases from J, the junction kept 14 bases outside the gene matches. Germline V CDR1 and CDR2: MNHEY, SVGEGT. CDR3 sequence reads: CASSDYSRTGGETQYF. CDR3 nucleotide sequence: TGTGCCAGCAGTGACTACTCGAGGACAGGCGGGGAGACCCAGTACTTC.

The CDR3 reads CASSLVARAGGLGYTF. The CDR3 coding sequence is TGTGCCAGCAGCTTAGTTGCTCGGGCAGGTGGTCTTGGCTACACCTTC. The rearrangement links TRBV7-9 to TRBJ1-2; unclear D gene. Germline V CDR1 and CDR2: SEHNR, FQNEAQ (reference sequence). The CDR3 has 16 residues. The ends were cut back, 1 base at V and 7 bases at J, with 19 bases in the middle.

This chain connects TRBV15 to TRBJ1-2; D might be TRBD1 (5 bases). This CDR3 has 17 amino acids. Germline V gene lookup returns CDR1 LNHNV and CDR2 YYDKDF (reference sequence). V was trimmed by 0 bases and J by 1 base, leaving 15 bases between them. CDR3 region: CATSREFSGTDNYGYTF. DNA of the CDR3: TGTGCCACCAGCAGAGAATTCTCAGGGACGGATAACTATGGCTACACCTTC.

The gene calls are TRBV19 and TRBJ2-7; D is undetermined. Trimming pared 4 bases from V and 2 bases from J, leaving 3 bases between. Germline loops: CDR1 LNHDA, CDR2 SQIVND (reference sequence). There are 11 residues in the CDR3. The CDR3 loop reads CASSRAYEQYF. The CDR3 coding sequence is TGTGCCAGTAGTAGAGCCTACGAGCAGTACTTC.

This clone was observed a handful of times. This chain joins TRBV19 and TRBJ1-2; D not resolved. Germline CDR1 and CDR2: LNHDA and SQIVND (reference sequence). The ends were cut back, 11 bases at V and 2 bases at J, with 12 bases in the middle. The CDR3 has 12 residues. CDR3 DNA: TGTGCCGCGAGCCGAGGGAACTATGGCTACACCTTC. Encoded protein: CAASRGNYGYTF.